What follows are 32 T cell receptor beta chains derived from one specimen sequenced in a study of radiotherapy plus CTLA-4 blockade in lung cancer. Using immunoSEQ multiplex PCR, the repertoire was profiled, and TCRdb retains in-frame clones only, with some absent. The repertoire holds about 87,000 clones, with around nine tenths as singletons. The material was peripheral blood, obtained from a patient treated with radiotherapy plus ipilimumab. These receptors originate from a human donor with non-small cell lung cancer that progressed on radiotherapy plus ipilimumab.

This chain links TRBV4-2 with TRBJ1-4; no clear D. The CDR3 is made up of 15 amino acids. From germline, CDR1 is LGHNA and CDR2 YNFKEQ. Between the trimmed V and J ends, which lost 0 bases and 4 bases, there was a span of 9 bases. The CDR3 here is CASSQDGQYNEKLFF. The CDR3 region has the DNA TGTGCCAGCAGCCAAGATGGGCAGTATAATGAAAAACTGTTTTTT.

DNA of the CDR3: TGTGCCAGTAGTATCGCTCTAACGGGTGGGCCTGGAAACACCATATATTTT. Translating it yields CASSIALTGGPGNTIYF. The J gene is TRBJ1-3, the V gene TRBV19; D is unclear. The CDR3 totals 17 residues. V was clipped by 3 bases and J by 2 bases, with 17 bases between them. Germline V CDR1 and CDR2: LNHDA, SQIVND (reference sequence). The variable domain in full, completed from reference TRBV19 and TRBJ1-3, reads DGGITQSPKYLFRKEGQNVTLSCEQNLNHDAMYWYRQDPGQGLRLIYYSQIVNDFQKGDIAEGYSVSREKKESFPLTVTSAQKNPTAFYLCASSIALTGGPGNTIYFGEGSWLTVV.

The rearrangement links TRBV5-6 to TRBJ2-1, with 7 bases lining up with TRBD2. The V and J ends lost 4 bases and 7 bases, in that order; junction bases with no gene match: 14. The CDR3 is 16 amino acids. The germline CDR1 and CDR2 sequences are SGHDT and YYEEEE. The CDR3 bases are TGTGCCAGCAGCACCACTTACCTCCCCGGGGGGAATGAGCAGTTCTTC. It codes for CASSTTYLPGGNEQFF.

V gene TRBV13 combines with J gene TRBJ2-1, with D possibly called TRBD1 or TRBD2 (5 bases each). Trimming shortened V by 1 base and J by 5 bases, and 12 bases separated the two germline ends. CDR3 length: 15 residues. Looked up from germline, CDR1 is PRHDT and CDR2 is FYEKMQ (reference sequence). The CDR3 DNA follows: TGTGCCAGCAGCTTAGCGGGGACGGCCGACAATGAGCAGTTCTTC. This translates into CASSLAGTADNEQFF. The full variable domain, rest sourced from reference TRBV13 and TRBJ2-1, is AAGVIQSPRHLIKEKRETATLKCYPIPRHDTVYWYQQGPGQDPQFLISFYEKMQSDKGSIPDRFSAQQFSDYHSELNMSSLELGDSALYFCASSLAGTADNEQFFGPGTRLTVL.

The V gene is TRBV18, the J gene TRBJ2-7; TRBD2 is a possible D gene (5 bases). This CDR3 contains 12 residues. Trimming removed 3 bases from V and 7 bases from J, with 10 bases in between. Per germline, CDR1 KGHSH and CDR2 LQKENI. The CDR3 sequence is CASSPTPGEQYF. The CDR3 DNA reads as TGTGCCAGCTCACCTACACCGGGGGAGCAGTACTTC.

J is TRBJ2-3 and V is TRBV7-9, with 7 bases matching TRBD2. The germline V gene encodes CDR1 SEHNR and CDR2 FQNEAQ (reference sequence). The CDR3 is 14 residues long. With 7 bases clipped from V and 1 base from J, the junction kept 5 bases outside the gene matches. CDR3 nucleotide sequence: TGTGCCAGCACCTCGGCGGGGGGCACAGATACGCAGTATTTT. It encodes CASTSAGGTDTQYF.

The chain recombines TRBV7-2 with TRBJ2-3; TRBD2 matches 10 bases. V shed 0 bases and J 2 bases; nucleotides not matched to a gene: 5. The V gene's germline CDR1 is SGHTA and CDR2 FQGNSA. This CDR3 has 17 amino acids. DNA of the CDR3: TGTGCCAGCAGCTTAGCCTATAGCGGGGGGTACACAGATACGCAGTATTTT. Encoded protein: CASSLAYSGGYTDTQYF.

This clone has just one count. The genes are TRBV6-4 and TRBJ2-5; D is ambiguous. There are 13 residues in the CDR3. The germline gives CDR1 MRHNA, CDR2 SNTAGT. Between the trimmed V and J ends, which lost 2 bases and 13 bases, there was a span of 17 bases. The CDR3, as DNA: TGTGCCAGCAGTGACAACGGCCCTCAAGAATCGTACTTC. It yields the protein CASSDNGPQESYF.

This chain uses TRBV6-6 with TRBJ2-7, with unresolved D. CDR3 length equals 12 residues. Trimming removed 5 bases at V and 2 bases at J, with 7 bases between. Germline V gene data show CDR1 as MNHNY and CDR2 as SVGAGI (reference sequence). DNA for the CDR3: TGTGCCAGCAGTAAAGACCCCTACGAGCAGTACTTC. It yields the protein CASSKDPYEQYF.

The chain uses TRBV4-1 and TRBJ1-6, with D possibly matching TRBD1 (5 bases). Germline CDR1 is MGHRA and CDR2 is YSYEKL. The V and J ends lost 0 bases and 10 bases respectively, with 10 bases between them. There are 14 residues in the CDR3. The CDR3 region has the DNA TGCGCCAGCAGCCAAGATTTGGGGGAGTCACCCCTCCACTTT. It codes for CASSQDLGESPLHF.

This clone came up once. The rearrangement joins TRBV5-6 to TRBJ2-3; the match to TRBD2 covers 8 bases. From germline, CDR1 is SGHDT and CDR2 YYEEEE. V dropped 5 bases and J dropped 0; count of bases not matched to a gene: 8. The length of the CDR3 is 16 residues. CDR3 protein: CASRDTGTRSTDTQYF. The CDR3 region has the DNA TGTGCCAGCAGGGATACCGGGACTAGGAGCACAGATACGCAGTATTTT.

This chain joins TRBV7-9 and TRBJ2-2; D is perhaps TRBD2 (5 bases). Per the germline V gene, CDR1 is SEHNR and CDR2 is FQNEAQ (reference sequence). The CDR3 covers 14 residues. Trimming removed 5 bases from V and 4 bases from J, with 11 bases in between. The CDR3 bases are TGTGCCAGCAGCAACGAGCGGTTCACCGGGGAGCTGTTTTTT. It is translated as CASSNERFTGELFF.

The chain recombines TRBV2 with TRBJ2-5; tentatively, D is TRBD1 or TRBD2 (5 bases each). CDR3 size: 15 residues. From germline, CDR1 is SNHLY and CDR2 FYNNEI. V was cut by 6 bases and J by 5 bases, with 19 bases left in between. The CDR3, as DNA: TGTGCCAGCAGGGGACCAGCGTCCCCGGGGGAGACCCAGTACTTC. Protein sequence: CASRGPASPGETQYF. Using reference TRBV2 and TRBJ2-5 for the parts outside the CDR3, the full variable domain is EPEVTQTPSHQVTQMGQEVILRCVPISNHLYFYWYRQILGQKVEFLVSFYNNEISEKSEIFDDQFSVERPDGSNFTLKIRSTKLEDSAMYFCASRGPASPGETQYFGPGTRLLVL.

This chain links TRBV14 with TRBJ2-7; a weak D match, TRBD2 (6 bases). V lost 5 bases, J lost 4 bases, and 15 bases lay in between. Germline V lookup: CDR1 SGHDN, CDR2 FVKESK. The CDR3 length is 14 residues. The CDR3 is CASSEGLSPYEQYF. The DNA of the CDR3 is TGTGCCAGCAGCGAGGGACTTAGCCCTTACGAGCAGTACTTC.

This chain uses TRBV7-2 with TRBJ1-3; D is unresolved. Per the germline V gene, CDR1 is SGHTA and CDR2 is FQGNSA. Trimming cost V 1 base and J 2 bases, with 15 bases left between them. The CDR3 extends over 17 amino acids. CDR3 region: CASSLGGPILAGNTIYF. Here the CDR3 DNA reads TGTGCCAGCAGCTTAGGAGGGCCGATCCTCGCTGGAAACACCATATATTTT.

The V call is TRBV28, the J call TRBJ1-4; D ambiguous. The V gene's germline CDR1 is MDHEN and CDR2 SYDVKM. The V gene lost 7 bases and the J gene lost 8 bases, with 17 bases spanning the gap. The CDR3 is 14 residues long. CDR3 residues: CASTQAGLWEKLFF. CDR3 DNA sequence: TGTGCCAGCACTCAAGCCGGGCTCTGGGAAAAACTGTTTTTT.

CDR3 bases: TGCGCCAGCAGCCAAGTTGGGGATAACAGGGCTGGAAACACCATATATTTT. Translation: CASSQVGDNRAGNTIYF. The V and J genes are TRBV4-1 and TRBJ1-3, with a tentative D call TRBD1 (6 bases). Trimming stripped 1 base from V and 2 bases from J, with 15 bases between. Per the germline V gene, CDR1 is MGHRA and CDR2 is YSYEKL. This CDR3 contains 17 residues.

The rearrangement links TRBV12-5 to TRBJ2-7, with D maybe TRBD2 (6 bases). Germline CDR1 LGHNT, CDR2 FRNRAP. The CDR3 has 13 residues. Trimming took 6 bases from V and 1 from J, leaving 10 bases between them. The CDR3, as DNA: TGTGCTAGTGGCCCGGAGGGTTCCTACGAGCAGTACTTC. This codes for CASGPEGSYEQYF.

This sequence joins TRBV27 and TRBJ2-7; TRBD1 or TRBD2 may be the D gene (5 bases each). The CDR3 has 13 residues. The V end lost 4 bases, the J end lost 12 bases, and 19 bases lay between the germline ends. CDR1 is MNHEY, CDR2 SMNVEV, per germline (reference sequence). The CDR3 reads CASSSALWGKMYF. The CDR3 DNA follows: TGTGCCAGCAGTTCCGCGCTCTGGGGGAAAATGTACTTC.

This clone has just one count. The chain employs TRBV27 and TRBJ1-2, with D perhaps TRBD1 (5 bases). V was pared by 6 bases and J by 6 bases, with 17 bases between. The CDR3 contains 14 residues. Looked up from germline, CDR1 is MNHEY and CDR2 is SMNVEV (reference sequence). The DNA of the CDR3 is TGTGCCAGCAGAGATAATAGGGACCATCATGGCTACACCTTC. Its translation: CASRDNRDHHGYTF.

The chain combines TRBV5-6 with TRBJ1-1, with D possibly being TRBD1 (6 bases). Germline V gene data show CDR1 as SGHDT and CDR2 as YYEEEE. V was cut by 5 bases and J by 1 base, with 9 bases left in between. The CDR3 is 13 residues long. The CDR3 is CASRMTGNTEAFF. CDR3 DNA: TGTGCCAGCAGAATGACAGGGAACACTGAAGCTTTCTTT.

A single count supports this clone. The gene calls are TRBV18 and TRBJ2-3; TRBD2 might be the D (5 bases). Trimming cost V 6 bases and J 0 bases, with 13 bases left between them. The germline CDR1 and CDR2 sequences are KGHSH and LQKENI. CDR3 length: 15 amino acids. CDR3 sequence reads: CASSPGRGSTDTQYF. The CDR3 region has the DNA TGTGCCAGCTCCCCAGGACGGGGAAGCACAGATACGCAGTATTTT.

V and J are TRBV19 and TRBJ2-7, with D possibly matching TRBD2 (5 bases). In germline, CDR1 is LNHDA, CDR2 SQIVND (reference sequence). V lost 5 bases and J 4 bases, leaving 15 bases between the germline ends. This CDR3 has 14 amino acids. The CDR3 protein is CASSLRGKQYEQYF. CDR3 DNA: TGTGCCAGTAGTTTGAGAGGGAAGCAATACGAGCAGTACTTC.

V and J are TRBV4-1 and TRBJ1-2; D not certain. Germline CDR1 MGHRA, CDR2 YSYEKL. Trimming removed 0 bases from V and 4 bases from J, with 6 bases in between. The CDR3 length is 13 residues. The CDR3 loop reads CASSQEGFYGYTF. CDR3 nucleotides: TGCGCCAGCAGCCAAGAAGGGTTCTATGGCTACACCTTC.

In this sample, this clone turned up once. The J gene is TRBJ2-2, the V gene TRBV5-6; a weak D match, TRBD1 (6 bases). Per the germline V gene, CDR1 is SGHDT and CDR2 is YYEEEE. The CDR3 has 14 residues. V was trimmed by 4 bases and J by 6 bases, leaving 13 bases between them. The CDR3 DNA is TGTGCCAGCAGCCCACAGGGTTTCGCCGGGGAGCTGTTTTTT. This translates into CASSPQGFAGELFF.

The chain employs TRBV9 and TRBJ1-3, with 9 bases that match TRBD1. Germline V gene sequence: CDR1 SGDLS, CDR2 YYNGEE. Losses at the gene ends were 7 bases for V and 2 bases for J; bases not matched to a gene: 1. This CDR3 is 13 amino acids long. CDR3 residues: CASRDRAGNTIYF. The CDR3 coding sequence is TGTGCCAGCCGGGACAGGGCTGGAAACACCATATATTTT.

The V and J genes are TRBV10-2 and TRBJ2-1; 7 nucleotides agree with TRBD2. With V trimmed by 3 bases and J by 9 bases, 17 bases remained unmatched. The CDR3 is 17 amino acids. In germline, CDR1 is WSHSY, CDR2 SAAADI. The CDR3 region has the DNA TGCGCCAGCAGTGACTCAATGCGCGGGGGAGGGCGGGGTGAGCAGTTCTTC. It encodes CASSDSMRGGGRGEQFF.

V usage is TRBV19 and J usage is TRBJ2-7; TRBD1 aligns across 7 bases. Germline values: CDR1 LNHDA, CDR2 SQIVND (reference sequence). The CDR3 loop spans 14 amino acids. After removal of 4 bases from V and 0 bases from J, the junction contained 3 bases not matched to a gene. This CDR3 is CASSTGTVSYEQYF. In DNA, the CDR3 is TGTGCCAGTAGTACCGGGACAGTCTCCTACGAGCAGTACTTC.

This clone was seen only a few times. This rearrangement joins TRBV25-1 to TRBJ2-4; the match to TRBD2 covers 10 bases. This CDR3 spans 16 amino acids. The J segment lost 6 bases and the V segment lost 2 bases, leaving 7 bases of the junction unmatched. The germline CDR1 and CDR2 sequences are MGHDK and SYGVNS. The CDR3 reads CASSEVGAGGPNIQYF. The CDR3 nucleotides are TGTGCCAGCAGTGAAGTCGGAGCGGGGGGGCCAAACATTCAGTACTTC.

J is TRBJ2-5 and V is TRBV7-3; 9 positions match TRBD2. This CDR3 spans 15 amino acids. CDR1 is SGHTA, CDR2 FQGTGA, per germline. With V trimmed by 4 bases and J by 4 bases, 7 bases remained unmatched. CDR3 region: CASSSGAGGRETQYF. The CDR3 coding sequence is TGTGCCAGCAGCTCAGGAGCGGGGGGTCGAGAGACCCAGTACTTC.

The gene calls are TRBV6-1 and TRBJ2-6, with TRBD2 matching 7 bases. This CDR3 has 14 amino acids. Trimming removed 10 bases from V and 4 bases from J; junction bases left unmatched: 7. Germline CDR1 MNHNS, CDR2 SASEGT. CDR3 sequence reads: CATTRGVGANVLTF. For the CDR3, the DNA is TGTGCCACGACACGGGGGGTAGGGGCCAACGTCCTGACTTTC.

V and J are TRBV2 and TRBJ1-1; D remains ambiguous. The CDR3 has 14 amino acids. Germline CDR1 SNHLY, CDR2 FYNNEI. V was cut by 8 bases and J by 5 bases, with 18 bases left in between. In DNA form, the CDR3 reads TGTGCCAGCGACTATCTCCGTCTCGGGACTGAAGCTTTCTTT. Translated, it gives CASDYLRLGTEAFF.